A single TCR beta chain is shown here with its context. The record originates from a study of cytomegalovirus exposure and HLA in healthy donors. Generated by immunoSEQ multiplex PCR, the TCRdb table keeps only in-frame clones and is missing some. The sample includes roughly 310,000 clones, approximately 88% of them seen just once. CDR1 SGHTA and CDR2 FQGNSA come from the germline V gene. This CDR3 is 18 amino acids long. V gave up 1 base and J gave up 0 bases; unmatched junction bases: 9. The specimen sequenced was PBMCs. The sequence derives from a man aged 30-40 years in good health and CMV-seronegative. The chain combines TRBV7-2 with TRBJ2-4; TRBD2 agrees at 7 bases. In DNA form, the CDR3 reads TGTGCCAGCAGCTTAGTCGCTAGCGGAAATATAGCCAAAAACATTCAGTACTTC. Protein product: CASSLVASGNIAKNIQYF.